A single sample is the source of the 24 T cell receptor beta chains below, sequenced in a study of T cell responses to AZD1222 COVID-19 vaccine. Assay: immunoSEQ multiplex PCR; the TCRdb copy retains only in-frame clones and omits some. This sample carries about 120,000 clones, about 90% of them seen once, and the ten largest clones take around 8.7%. Here the sequenced sample was peripheral blood, taken on day 0 of AZD1222 vaccination. Every receptor here comes from an adult in good health.

The rearrangement joins TRBV19 to TRBJ1-2; TRBD1 matches 8 bases. CDR3 length: 16 amino acids. V shed 5 bases, J shed 3 bases, and the junction held 11 bases outside the gene matches. In germline, CDR1 is LNHDA, CDR2 SQIVND (reference sequence). The CDR3 coding sequence is TGTGCCAGTAGTTCCCTCATCGCAGGGGGCGACTATGGCTACACCTTC. Translation gives CASSSLIAGGDYGYTF.

The chain is built from TRBV6-5 and TRBJ1-5; the match to TRBD1 covers 8 bases. V lost 7 bases, J lost 5 bases, and 7 bases stayed unmatched. CDR3 length: 14 amino acids. CDR1 MNHEY and CDR2 SVGAGI come from the germline V gene. The chain's CDR3 is CASTDGQGYQPQHF. The CDR3 nucleotides read TGTGCCAGCACCGACGGACAGGGATATCAGCCCCAGCATTTT.

This clone was seen just once. This chain links TRBV30 with TRBJ2-3; TRBD2 agrees at 13 bases. Germline V CDR1 and CDR2: GTSNPN, SVGIG (reference sequence). With 1 base clipped from V and 3 bases from J, the junction kept 1 base outside the gene matches. This CDR3 region has 15 residues. The CDR3 loop is CAWSGTSGRTDTQYF. The CDR3 bases are TGTGCCTGGAGTGGGACTAGCGGGAGAACAGATACGCAGTATTTT. The entire variable domain, with the rest obtained from reference TRBV30 and TRBJ2-3, is as follows: SQTIHQWPATLVQPVGSPLSLECTVEGTSNPNLYWYRQAAGRGLQLLFYSVGIGQISSEVPQNLSASRPQDRQFILSSKKLLLSDSGFYLCAWSGTSGRTDTQYFGPGTRLTVL.

This clone has just one count. The J gene is TRBJ2-7, the V gene TRBV7-6; the D gene is possibly TRBD2 (6 bases). This CDR3 is built from 14 residues. The germline CDR1 and CDR2 sequences are SGHVS and FNYEAQ. Trimming removed 1 base from V and 2 bases from J, with 9 bases in between. CDR3 coding DNA: TGTGCCAGCAGCTTAGAGGAGGGCCCCTACGAGCAGTACTTC. It yields the protein CASSLEEGPYEQYF.

The V call is TRBV14, the J call TRBJ1-6, with TRBD1 as a possible D gene (5 bases). CDR1 SGHDN and CDR2 FVKESK come from the germline V gene. This CDR3 spans 17 amino acids. V gave up 2 bases and J gave up 4 bases, with 15 bases separating them. CDR3 residues: CASSQRDSKLYNSPLHF. DNA for the CDR3: TGTGCCAGCAGCCAAAGAGACAGCAAACTTTATAATTCACCCCTCCACTTT.

This chain joins TRBV5-1 and TRBJ2-2; TRBD2 is a possible D gene (5 bases). The germline gives CDR1 SGHRS, CDR2 YFSETQ. Trimming removed 5 bases from V and 3 bases from J, with 14 bases in between. CDR3 size: 15 residues. CDR3 region: CASRSWERDTGELFF. CDR3 coding DNA: TGCGCCAGCAGGTCGTGGGAGAGAGACACCGGGGAGCTGTTTTTT.

The V and J genes are TRBV11-2 and TRBJ2-7; D not certain. This CDR3 region has 11 residues. Trimming pared 1 base from V and 6 bases from J, leaving 4 bases between. Germline V gives CDR1 SGHAT, CDR2 FQNNGV. This CDR3 is CASSLVGEQYF. The DNA of the CDR3 is TGTGCCAGCAGCTTAGTAGGCGAGCAGTACTTC.

The chain links TRBV18 to TRBJ2-7; 7 bases align to TRBD1. After removal of 3 bases from V and 6 bases from J, the junction contained 11 bases not matched to a gene. The CDR3 is made up of 15 amino acids. Germline V CDR1 and CDR2: KGHSH, LQKENI. In nucleotides, the CDR3 is TGTGCCAGCTCACCTTTGGGACAGTCTTCCCGCGAGCAGTACTTC. Protein: CASSPLGQSSREQYF.

The chain carries TRBV5-1 and TRBJ1-2; 7 bases match TRBD1. CDR3 length: 16 amino acids. The trim removed 0 bases at V and 4 bases at J, leaving 9 bases unmatched. CDR1 is SGHRS, CDR2 YFSETQ, per germline. CDR3 sequence (DNA): TGCGCCAGCAGCTTGGGACAGGGTAACAGATTCTATGGCTACACCTTC. Its translation: CASSLGQGNRFYGYTF.

This sequence joins TRBV20-1 and TRBJ1-6; TRBD1 matches 7 bases. CDR3 length: 13 residues. The trim removed 3 bases at V and 8 bases at J, leaving 4 bases unmatched. Germline V CDR1 and CDR2: DFQATT, SNEGSKA (reference sequence). CDR3 DNA: TGCAGTGCTAGTCAGGGGGTGGATTCACCCCTCCACTTT. Its protein product is CSASQGVDSPLHF.

The chain recombines TRBV10-2 with TRBJ1-1; 7 bases are a match to TRBD1. After removal of 10 bases from V and 4 bases from J, the junction contained 15 bases not matched to a gene. This CDR3 has 15 amino acids. Looked up from germline, CDR1 is WSHSY and CDR2 is SAAADI. The CDR3 DNA is TGCGCCACCATGCGAGACAGGGTCGGGATCACTGAAGCTTTCTTT. Encoded protein: CATMRDRVGITEAFF.

J is TRBJ2-7 and V is TRBV18; 14 bases match TRBD2. With 3 bases clipped from V and 4 bases from J, the junction kept 5 bases outside the gene matches. This CDR3 has 16 amino acids. The V gene's germline CDR1 is KGHSH and CDR2 LQKENI. CDR3 amino acids: CASSPSGLAGVYEQYF. CDR3 DNA: TGTGCCAGCTCACCCTCGGGACTAGCGGGAGTTTACGAGCAGTACTTC.

The chain combines TRBV7-2 with TRBJ1-5, with 8 bases that match TRBD1. V dropped 3 bases and J dropped 5; count of bases not matched to a gene: 6. Per the germline V gene, CDR1 is SGHTA and CDR2 is FQGNSA. The CDR3 totals 15 residues. This chain's CDR3 is CASSFSGTGHQPQHF. The CDR3 region has the DNA TGTGCCAGCAGCTTCTCCGGGACAGGACATCAGCCCCAGCATTTT.

This clone was found a few times. The rearrangement links TRBV11-2 to TRBJ2-1; D remains unclear. The germline gives CDR1 SGHAT, CDR2 FQNNGV. With 0 bases removed from V and 1 base from J, the gap between germline ends came to 10 bases. This CDR3 spans 16 amino acids. This CDR3 is CASSLEGSWSYNEQFF. In nucleotides, the CDR3 is TGTGCCAGCAGCTTAGAGGGCAGCTGGTCCTACAATGAGCAGTTCTTC.

This chain connects TRBV9 to TRBJ1-2; 7 bases map to TRBD1. Germline V gives CDR1 SGDLS, CDR2 YYNGEE. The CDR3 covers 14 residues. The junction had 8 bases not matched to a gene; V was cut back by 2 bases and J by 7 bases. CDR3 protein: CASSVDQGGGGYTF. The CDR3 DNA reads TGTGCCAGCAGCGTGGATCAGGGGGGAGGTGGCTACACCTTC.

J is TRBJ1-1 and V is TRBV10-2, with D possibly being TRBD1 (6 bases). The CDR3 is 13 residues long. V was pared by 8 bases and J by 5 bases, with 15 bases between. CDR1 and CDR2 (germline): WSHSY, SAAADI. As DNA, the CDR3 is TGCGCCAGCGCACAGGGAAGGGGGACTGAAGCTTTCTTT. It translates to CASAQGRGTEAFF.

The chain combines TRBV9 with TRBJ1-1; 7 bases match TRBD1. CDR1 and CDR2 (germline): SGDLS, YYNGEE. The CDR3 is 15 residues long. V lost 4 bases and J lost 1; bases outside the gene matches: 7. The DNA of the CDR3 is TGTGCCAGCAGCCCCCGATGGACAGGGAACACTGAAGCTTTCTTT. Its translation: CASSPRWTGNTEAFF.

The chain recombines TRBV6-5 with TRBJ1-3; D gene ambiguous. The CDR3 is made up of 14 amino acids. The V end lost 0 bases, the J end lost 0 bases, and 3 bases lay between the germline ends. Germline V gene data show CDR1 as MNHEY and CDR2 as SVGAGI. CDR3 coding DNA: TGTGCCAGCAGTTACTCCAACTCTGGAAACACCATATATTTT. This sequence encodes CASSYSNSGNTIYF.

The rearrangement joins TRBV5-1 to TRBJ2-3; 7 bases match TRBD2. The J segment lost 2 bases and the V segment lost 5 bases, leaving 8 bases of the junction unmatched. CDR3 size: 15 residues. The germline gives CDR1 SGHRS, CDR2 YFSETQ. The CDR3 reads CASRLLASPTDTQYF. The DNA of the CDR3 is TGCGCCAGCAGGTTACTAGCGAGCCCCACAGATACGCAGTATTTT.

The chain recombines TRBV11-2 with TRBJ2-1; 11 bases line up with TRBD2. The CDR3 covers 17 residues. The trim removed 5 bases at V and 6 bases at J, leaving 12 bases unmatched. Germline CDR1 reads SGHAT; CDR2 reads FQNNGV. The CDR3 DNA reads as TGTGCCAGCAGCAAACTTCAAATAGCGGGGGGGCTCAATGAGCAGTTCTTC. This gives the protein CASSKLQIAGGLNEQFF.

The rearrangement links TRBV7-3 to TRBJ2-3; D remains unclear. V was shortened by 2 bases and J by 4 bases, with 22 bases between the two germline ends. The length of the CDR3 is 18 residues. The germline CDR1 and CDR2 sequences are SGHTA and FQGTGA. The CDR3 reads CASSLSALGPVRADTQYF. In nucleotides, the CDR3 is TGTGCCAGCAGCTTATCCGCCCTGGGCCCGGTTAGGGCAGATACGCAGTATTTT.

J is TRBJ1-5 and V is TRBV28; D might be TRBD1 (6 bases). The CDR3 sequence is 16 residues long. Germline CDR1 is MDHEN and CDR2 is SYDVKM. V was trimmed by 8 bases and J by 5 bases, leaving 22 bases between them. The CDR3 DNA sequence: TGTGCCAGCCCCCCCGGGGGCATGAGGGGATATCAGCCCCAGCATTTT. Protein: CASPPGGMRGYQPQHF.

This rearrangement joins TRBV19 to TRBJ2-6, with D maybe TRBD1 (6 bases). The CDR3 runs to 17 residues. Germline CDR1 LNHDA, CDR2 SQIVND (reference sequence). The V gene lost 1 base and the J gene lost 1 base, with 11 bases spanning the gap. In nucleotides, the CDR3 is TGTGCCAGTAGTATAGGGGCTACAGGGTCTGGGGCCAACGTCCTGACTTTC. Translating gives CASSIGATGSGANVLTF.

V gene TRBV5-5 combines with J gene TRBJ1-1; D is perhaps TRBD1 (6 bases). Germline lookup yields CDR1 SGHKS and CDR2 YYEKEE (reference sequence). Deletions cut 4 bases from V and 4 bases from J, with 11 bases between. The CDR3 length is 13 residues. The CDR3: CASSGWGATEAFF. The CDR3 bases are TGTGCCAGCAGCGGGTGGGGGGCCACTGAAGCTTTCTTT.